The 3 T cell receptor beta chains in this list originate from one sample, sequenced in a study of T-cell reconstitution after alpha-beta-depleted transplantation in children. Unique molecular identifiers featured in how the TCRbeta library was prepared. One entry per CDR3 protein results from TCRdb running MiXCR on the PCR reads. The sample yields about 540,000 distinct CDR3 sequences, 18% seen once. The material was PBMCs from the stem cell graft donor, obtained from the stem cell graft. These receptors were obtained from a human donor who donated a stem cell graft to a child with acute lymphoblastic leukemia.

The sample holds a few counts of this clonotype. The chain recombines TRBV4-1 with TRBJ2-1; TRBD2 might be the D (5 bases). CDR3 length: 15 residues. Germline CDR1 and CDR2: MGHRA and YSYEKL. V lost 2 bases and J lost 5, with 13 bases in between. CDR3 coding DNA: TGCGCCAGCAGCCAACGCCCCGGGCGGGACAATGAGCAGTTCTTC. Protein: CASSQRPGRDNEQFF.

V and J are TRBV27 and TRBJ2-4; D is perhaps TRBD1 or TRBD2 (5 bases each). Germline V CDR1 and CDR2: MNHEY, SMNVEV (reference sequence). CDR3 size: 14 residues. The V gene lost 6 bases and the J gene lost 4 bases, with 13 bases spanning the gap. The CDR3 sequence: CASSLGDGKNIQYF. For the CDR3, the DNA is TGTGCCAGCAGCCTAGGGGACGGAAAAAACATTCAGTACTTC.

CDR3 coding DNA: TGTGCCAGCAGTTTAGGACAGGCCTTTGGAAACACCATATATTTT. This encodes CASSLGQAFGNTIYF. The chain recombines TRBV12-3 or TRBV12-4 with TRBJ1-3, with a tentative D call TRBD1 (6 bases). Trimming stripped 1 base from V and 3 bases from J, with 10 bases between. This CDR3 spans 15 amino acids.